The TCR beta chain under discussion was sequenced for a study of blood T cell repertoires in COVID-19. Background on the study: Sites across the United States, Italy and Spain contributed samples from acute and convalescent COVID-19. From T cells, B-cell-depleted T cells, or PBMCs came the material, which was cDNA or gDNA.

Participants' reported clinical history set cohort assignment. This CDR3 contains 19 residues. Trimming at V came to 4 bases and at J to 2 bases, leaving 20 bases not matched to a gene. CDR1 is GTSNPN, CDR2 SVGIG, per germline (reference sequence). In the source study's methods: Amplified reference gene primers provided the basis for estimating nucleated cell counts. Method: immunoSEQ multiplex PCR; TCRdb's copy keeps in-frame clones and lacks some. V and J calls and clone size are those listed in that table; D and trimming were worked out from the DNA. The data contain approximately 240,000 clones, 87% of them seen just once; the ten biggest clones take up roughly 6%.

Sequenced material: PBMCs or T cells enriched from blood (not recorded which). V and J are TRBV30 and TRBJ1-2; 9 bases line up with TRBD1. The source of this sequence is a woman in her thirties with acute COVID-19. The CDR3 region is CAWNPGGVTRDRVNYGYTF. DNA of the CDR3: TGTGCCTGGAACCCGGGTGGAGTGACCCGGGACAGGGTAAACTATGGCTACACCTTC.